This TCR beta chain was recovered during a study of cytomegalovirus exposure and HLA in healthy donors. This CDR3 has 16 residues. After removal of 5 bases from V and 5 bases from J, the junction contained 12 bases not matched to a gene. Germline V gene data show CDR1 as SGHTA and CDR2 as FQGNSA. The table lists this clone with a count of one. Researchers ran the PCR with 60 Vbeta and 13 Jbeta primers. The repertoire was sequenced with immunoSEQ multiplex PCR; TCRdb's copy has only in-frame clones and lacks some. The sample has some 200,000 clones, 83% seen once. V gene TRBV7-2 combines with J gene TRBJ2-5, with TRBD1 matching 9 bases. Sample: PBMCs. The TCR was taken from a man over 45 in good health and CMV-seronegative. CDR3 sequence reads: CASSQGTGGRGETQYF. The CDR3 DNA sequence: TGTGCCAGCAGCCAAGGCACAGGGGGCAGGGGGGAGACCCAGTACTTC. Based on the CDR3 plus reference TRBV7-2 and TRBJ2-5, the full variable domain is GAGVSQSPSNKVTEKGKDVELRCDPISGHTALYWYRQSLGQGLEFLIYFQGNSAPDKSGLPSDRFSAERTGGSVSTLTIQRTQQEDSAVYLCASSQGTGGRGETQYFGPGTRLLVL.